This TCR beta chain stems from a study of TIL therapy for anti-PD-1-resistant metastatic lung cancer. Background on the study: Tumors had a median PD-L1 proportion score of about 6.6%. Most patients had lung adenocarcinoma. Tumors carried a median 1.5 non-synonymous mutations per megabase.

This clone has a handful of counts. Sequencing used immunoSEQ v3. Survey-level samples got 1.5 million to 2.5 million read pairs; deep-level samples got about 4.5-6.5 million. TCRdb's table, derived via immunoSEQ multiplex PCR, lists solely in-frame clones and lacks some. The sample shows 50,000 to 70,000 clones, about 69% of them seen only once. The CDR3 length is 15 residues. The V segment lost 6 bases and the J segment 3 bases; nucleotides outside the gene matches: 10. CDR1 is MNHNS and CDR2 is SASEGT in the germline V gene. As for time point: pre-treatment sample, taken before nivolumab and TIL therapy.

The specimen comprised blood, sampled at baseline. The clonotype comes from a person aged 25-79 years with non-small cell lung cancer. The chain combines TRBV6-1 with TRBJ1-1, with 7 nucleotides matching TRBD1. CDR3 nucleotide sequence: TGTGCCAGCAGCCACCGTGGAGGGGGCGACACTGAAGCTTTCTTT. Its protein is CASSHRGGGDTEAFF.